The 5 T cell receptor beta chains below were found in one sample sequenced in a study of blood T cell repertoires in COVID-19. Assay: immunoSEQ multiplex PCR; the TCRdb copy retains only in-frame clones and omits some. This sample has approximately 150,000 clones, with about four fifths found just once. The sample was peripheral blood. These receptors originate from a human donor with acute or convalescent COVID-19. The donor label of this sample is uncertain.

This chain uses TRBV5-5 with TRBJ2-6, with 9 bases fitting TRBD1. V was pared by 0 bases and J by 1 base, with 2 bases of the junction left unmatched. This CDR3 is built from 17 residues. Germline loops: CDR1 SGHKS, CDR2 YYEKEE (reference sequence). CDR3 DNA: TGTGCCAGCAGCTTGGGGACAGGGGAGTCTGGGGCCAACGTCCTGACTTTC. It yields the protein CASSLGTGESGANVLTF.

This chain joins TRBV2 and TRBJ1-2; no clear D gene. Germline loops: CDR1 SNHLY, CDR2 FYNNEI. V lost 6 bases, J lost 5 bases, and 16 bases lay in between. The CDR3 runs to 14 residues. DNA of the CDR3: TGTGCCAGCAGCCAACGGGATCCGCAATATGGCTACACCTTC. Its protein product is CASSQRDPQYGYTF.

This chain connects TRBV7-2 to TRBJ2-4, with 13 bases matching TRBD2. The CDR3 runs 17 residues. V lost 3 bases, J lost 1 base, and 3 bases stayed unmatched. Germline V gene lookup returns CDR1 SGHTA and CDR2 FQGNSA. CDR3 nucleotides: TGTGCCAGCAGCTTGCAGACTAGCGGGGGGGCCAAAAACATTCAGTACTTC. It is translated as CASSLQTSGGAKNIQYF.

V usage is TRBV9 and J usage is TRBJ1-4; a weak D match, TRBD1 (5 bases). Per germline, CDR1 SGDLS and CDR2 YYNGEE. The CDR3 is 16 residues long. Trimming took off 0 bases at V and 0 bases at J, with 9 bases between the two ends. The CDR3 spells CASSVGVQATNEKLFF. The CDR3, as DNA: TGTGCCAGCAGCGTAGGAGTACAGGCAACTAATGAAAAACTGTTTTTT.

The J gene is TRBJ1-5, the V gene TRBV6-7, with 7 bases fitting TRBD1. TRBV6-7 is known as an ORF, though its function is uncertain. V gave up 2 bases and J gave up 1 base; unmatched junction bases: 11. The CDR3 extends over 18 amino acids. The CDR3 is CASSYGATDRVSNQPQHF. As DNA, the CDR3 is TGTGCCAGCAGTTACGGTGCTACCGACAGGGTCAGCAATCAGCCCCAGCATTTT.